What follows is one T cell receptor (beta chain) and its context. What it recognizes is unknown. Germline and junction disagree at one end, which may indicate a read error. Co-extracting RNA and DNA was done with roughly 18-32 mg of unsorted bulk tissue as input. A primer matching the constant region was used to make TCR beta cDNA from around 550 ng of total RNA. Slightly modified ARM-PCR served as the procedure for the TCR beta libraries. These libraries came from three rounds of nested multiplex PCR. PCR rounds one and two used TRBV1-TRBV30 forward primers with a C-beta reverse primer for approximately 10 cycles each. TCRdb fed the multiplex PCR reads into MiXCR, producing one record per CDR3 protein. The profile shows fewer than 200,000 distinct CDR3 sequences, about 85% of them singletons. This sample stems from a study of tumor-infiltrating lymphocytes in primary liver carcinoma. Study-level points and caveats: With p = 0.039, the top-250-clone fraction in tumors significantly exceeded that in blood.

This CDR3 comprises 13 residues. Germline assignment: CDR1 LGHNT and CDR2 FRNRAP. The TCR was taken from a man aged 35-49 years with primary liver carcinoma and hepatitis B virus infection. This sequence joins TRBV12-5 and TRBJ2-7; the D call may be TRBD1 or TRBD2 (5 bases each). The sequencing sample was made of tumor tissue from primary liver carcinoma. CDR3 nucleotides: TGTGCCAACGAGGGGACCGGTTCCTACGAGCAATACTTC. It specifies CANEGTGSYEQYF. Looking up the rest from reference TRBV12-5 and TRBJ2-7 gives the full variable domain: DARVTQTPRHKVTEMGQEVTMRCQPILGHNTVFWYRQTMMQGLELLAYFRNRAPLDDSGMPKDRFSAEMPDATLATLKIQPSEPRDSAVYFCANEGTGSYEQYFGPGTRLTVT.